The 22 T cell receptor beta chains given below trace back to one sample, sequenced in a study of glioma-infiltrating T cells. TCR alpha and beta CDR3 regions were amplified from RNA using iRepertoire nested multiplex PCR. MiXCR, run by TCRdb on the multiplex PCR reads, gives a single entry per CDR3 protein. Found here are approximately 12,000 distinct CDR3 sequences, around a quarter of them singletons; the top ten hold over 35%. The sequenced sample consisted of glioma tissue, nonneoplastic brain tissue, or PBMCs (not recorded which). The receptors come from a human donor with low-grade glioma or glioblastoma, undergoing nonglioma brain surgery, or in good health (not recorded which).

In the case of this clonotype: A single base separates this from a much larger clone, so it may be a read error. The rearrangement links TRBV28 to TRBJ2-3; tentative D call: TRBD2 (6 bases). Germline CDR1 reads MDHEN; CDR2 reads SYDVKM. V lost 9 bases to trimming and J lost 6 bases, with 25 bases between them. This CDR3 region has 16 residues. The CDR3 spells CARSSAWGGVTDTQYF. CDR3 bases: TGTGCCAGAAGCTCCGCGTGGGGAGGTGTGACTGATACGCAGTATTTT. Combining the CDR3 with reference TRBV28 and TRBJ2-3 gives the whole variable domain DVKVTQSSRYLVKRTGEKVFLECVQDMDHENMFWYRQDPGLGLRLIYFSYDVKMKEKGDIPEGYSVSREKKERFSLILESASTNQTSMYLCARSSAWGGVTDTQYFGPGTRLTVL.

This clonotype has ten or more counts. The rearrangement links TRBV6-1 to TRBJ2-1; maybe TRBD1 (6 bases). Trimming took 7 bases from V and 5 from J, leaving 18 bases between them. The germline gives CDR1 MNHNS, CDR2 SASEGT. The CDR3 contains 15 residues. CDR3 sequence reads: CASTRDTWHDNEQFF. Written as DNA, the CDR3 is TGTGCCAGCACCCGGGACACCTGGCACGACAATGAGCAGTTCTTC.

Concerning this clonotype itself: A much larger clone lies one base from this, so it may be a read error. CDR3 amino acids: CASSLTGTTQETKYF. CDR3 nucleotide sequence: TGTGCCAGCAGCCTTACCGGGACCACGCAAGAGACCAAGTACTTC. The V and J genes are TRBV4-2 and TRBJ2-5; the D call may be TRBD1 or TRBD2 (5 bases each). Germline V gene data show CDR1 as LGHNA and CDR2 as YNFKEQ. The CDR3 covers 15 residues.

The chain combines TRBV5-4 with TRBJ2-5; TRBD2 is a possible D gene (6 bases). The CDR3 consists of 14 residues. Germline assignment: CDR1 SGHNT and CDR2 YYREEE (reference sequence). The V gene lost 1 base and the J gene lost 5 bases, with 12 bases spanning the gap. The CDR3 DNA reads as TGTGCCAGCAGCTTGCAATTTGGGGGGGAGACCCAGTACTTC. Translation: CASSLQFGGETQYF.

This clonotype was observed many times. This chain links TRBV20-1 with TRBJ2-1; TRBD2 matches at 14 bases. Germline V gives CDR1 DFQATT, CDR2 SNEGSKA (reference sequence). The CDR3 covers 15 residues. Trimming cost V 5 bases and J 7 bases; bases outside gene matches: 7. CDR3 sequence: CSAVRRLAGGNEQFF. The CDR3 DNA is TGCAGTGCTGTACGACGACTAGCGGGAGGGAATGAGCAGTTCTTC.

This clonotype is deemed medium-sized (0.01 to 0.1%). The CDR3 DNA sequence: TGTGCCAGCAGCAGAACGGGAGTTCTCTATGGCTACACCTTC. It encodes CASSRTGVLYGYTF. The chain carries TRBV6-1 and TRBJ1-2, with D unresolved. The CDR3 sequence is 14 residues long. Trimming removed 6 bases from V and 4 bases from J, with 15 bases in between. Germline V gene sequence: CDR1 MNHNS, CDR2 SASEGT.

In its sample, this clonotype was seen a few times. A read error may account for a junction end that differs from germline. The CDR3, as DNA: TGTGCCAGCTCACCGGGTACGTCCGGGTGGAGAACGGACTTC. Translating it yields CASSPGTSGWRTDF. The V gene is TRBV18, the J gene TRBJ2-5, with D unresolved. The germline gives CDR1 KGHSH, CDR2 LQKENI. This CDR3 spans 14 amino acids.

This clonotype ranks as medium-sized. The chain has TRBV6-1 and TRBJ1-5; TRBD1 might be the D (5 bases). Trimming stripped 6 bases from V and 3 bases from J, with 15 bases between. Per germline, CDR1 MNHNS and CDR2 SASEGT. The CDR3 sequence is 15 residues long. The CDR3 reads CASRARRGNNQPQHF. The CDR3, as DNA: TGTGCCAGCAGGGCTAGAAGGGGAAACAATCAGCCCCAGCATTTT.

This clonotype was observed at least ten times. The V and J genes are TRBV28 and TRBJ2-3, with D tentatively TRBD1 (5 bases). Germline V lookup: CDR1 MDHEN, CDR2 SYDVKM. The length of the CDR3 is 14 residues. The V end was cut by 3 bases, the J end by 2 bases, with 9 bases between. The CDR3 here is CASSLSRDTDTQYF. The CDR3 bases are TGTGCCAGCAGTTTGTCCAGGGACACAGATACGCAGTATTTT.

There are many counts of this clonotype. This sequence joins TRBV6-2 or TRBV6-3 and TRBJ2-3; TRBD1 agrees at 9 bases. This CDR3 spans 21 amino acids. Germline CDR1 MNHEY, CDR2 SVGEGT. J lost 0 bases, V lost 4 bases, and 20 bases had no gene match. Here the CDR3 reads CASSWNILQGAPQASTDTQYF. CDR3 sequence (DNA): TGTGCCAGCAGTTGGAATATATTACAGGGGGCGCCTCAGGCGAGCACAGATACGCAGTATTTT.

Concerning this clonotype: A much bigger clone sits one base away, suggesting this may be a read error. The chain's CDR3 is CAASVDSYYNEQFF. CDR3 bases: TGTGCCGCCAGTGTCGACAGTTACTACAATGAGCAGTTCTTC. This chain links TRBV27 with TRBJ2-1; D possibly corresponds to TRBD1 (5 bases). Trimming took 11 bases from V and 3 from J, leaving 17 bases between them. The CDR3 contains 14 residues. CDR1 MNHEY and CDR2 SMNVEV come from the germline V gene (reference sequence).

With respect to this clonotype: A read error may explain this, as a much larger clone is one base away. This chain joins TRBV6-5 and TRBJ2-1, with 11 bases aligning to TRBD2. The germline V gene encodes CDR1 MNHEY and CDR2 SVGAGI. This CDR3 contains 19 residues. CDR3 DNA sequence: TGTGCCAGCAGTGATCCGGGACTAGCGGATCAGGGCTCCTACAATGCGCAGTTCTTC. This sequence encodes CASSDPGLADQGSYNAQFF.

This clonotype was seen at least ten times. CDR3 region: CASSQDRLAYEQYF. The CDR3 region has the DNA TGTGCCAGCAGCCAAGATAGACTAGCCTACGAGCAGTACTTC. This chain uses TRBV14 with TRBJ2-7, with D tentatively TRBD2 (6 bases). Germline assignment: CDR1 SGHDN and CDR2 FVKESK. CDR3 size: 14 residues. V lost 0 bases and J lost 2, with 8 bases in between.

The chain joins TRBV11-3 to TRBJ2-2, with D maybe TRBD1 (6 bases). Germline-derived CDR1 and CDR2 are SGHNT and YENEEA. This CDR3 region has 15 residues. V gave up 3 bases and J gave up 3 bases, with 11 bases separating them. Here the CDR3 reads CASSFRDTYTGELFF. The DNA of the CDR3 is TGTGCCAGCAGCTTCCGGGACACTTACACCGGGGAGCTGTTTTTT.

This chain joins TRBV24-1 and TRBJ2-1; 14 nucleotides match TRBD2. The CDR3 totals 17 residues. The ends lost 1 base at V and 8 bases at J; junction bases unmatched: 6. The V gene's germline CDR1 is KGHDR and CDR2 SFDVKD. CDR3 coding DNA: TGTGCCACCAGTGATTTACCGACTAGCGGGAGGGCCGATGAGCAGTTCTTC. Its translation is CATSDLPTSGRADEQFF.

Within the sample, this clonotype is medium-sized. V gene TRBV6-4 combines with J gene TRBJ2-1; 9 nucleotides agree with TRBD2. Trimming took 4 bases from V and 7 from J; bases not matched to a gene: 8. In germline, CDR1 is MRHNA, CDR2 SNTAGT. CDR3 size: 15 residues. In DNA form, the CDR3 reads TGTGCCAGCAGTGTTAAAAGCGGGAGGAGGAATGAGCAGTTCTTC. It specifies CASSVKSGRRNEQFF.

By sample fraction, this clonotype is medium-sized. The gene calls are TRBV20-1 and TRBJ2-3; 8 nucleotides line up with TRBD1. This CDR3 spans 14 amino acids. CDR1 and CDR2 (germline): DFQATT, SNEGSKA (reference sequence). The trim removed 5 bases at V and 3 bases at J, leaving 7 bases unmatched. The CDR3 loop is CSAGLTGETDTQYF. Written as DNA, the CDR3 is TGCAGTGCTGGCCTGACAGGGGAGACAGATACGCAGTATTTT.

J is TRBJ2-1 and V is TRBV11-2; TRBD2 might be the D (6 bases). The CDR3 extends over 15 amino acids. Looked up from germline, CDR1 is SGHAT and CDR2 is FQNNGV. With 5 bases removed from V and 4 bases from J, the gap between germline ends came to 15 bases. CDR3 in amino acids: CASSPDAGPYNEQFF. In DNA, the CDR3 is TGTGCCAGCAGCCCCGACGCGGGACCTTACAATGAGCAGTTCTTC.

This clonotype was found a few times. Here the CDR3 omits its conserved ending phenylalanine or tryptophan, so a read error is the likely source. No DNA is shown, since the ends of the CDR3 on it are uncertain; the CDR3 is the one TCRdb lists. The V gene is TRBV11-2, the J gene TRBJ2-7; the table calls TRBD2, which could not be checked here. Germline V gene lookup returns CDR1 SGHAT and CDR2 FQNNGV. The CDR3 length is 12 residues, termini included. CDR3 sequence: CASSSGTSALLT.

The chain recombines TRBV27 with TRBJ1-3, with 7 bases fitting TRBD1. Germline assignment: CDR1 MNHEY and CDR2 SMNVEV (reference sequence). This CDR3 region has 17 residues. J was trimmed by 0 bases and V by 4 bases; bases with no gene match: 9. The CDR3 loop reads CASSSNRDRASGNTIYF. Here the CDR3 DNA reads TGTGCCAGCAGTTCCAACCGGGACAGAGCCTCTGGAAACACCATATATTTT.

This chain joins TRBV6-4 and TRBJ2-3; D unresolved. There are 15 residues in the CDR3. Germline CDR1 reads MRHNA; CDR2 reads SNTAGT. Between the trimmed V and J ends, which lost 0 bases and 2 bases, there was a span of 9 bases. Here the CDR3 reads CASSDSRFDTDTQYF. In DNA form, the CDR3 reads TGTGCCAGCAGTGACTCACGGTTCGACACAGATACGCAGTATTTT.

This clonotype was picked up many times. CDR3 in DNA: TGCAGTGCTAGTGGGTCTTACACTGAAGCTTTCTTT. Residues: CSASGSYTEAFF. This rearrangement joins TRBV20-1 to TRBJ1-1; D is unresolved. The V end lost 3 bases, the J end lost 3 bases, and 8 bases lay between the germline ends. From germline, CDR1 is DFQATT and CDR2 SNEGSKA (reference sequence). CDR3 size: 12 residues.